This T cell receptor (beta chain) was identified during a study of shared clonotypes between healthy human individuals. This CDR3 contains 15 residues. Per the germline V gene, CDR1 is MDHEN and CDR2 is SYDVKM. V was cut by 6 bases and J by 9 bases, with 18 bases left in between. The assay used deep level. Per the authors' pipeline: Quality scores were absent from the junction-only immunoSEQ sequences, so filtering differed. The table came from immunoSEQ multiplex PCR; TCRdb's copy has only in-frame clones and leaves some out. The DNA gave D and trimming, while V, J and clone size come from that table. Here the sample spans 980,000 or so clones, about three quarters being singletons. Study-wide points: Lower generation probabilities were found for non-shared clonotypes than for those shared by all four donors.

Donors were healthy HIV-negative adults without recent acute infections or vaccinations. In the case of this clone: The antigen remains undetermined.

Sequencing used memory CD4+ T cells sorted from blood. The sample's subset: CD45RA-negative fraction. The chain joins TRBV28 to TRBJ1-6; D is perhaps TRBD1 (6 bases). The origin of this receptor is a young man in good health. The CDR3 loop is CASRVGGQFISPLHF. In DNA, the CDR3 is TGTGCCAGCAGAGTGGGCGGACAGTTCATTTCACCCCTCCACTTT.